This entry features one T cell receptor beta chain sequence. This sample is part of a study of blood T cell repertoires in COVID-19. On the study more broadly: Acute and convalescent COVID-19 samples came from the United States, Italy and Spain.

As handled by the study authors: Amplification of reference gene primers was used by the study to estimate nucleated cell counts. Here immunoSEQ multiplex PCR was the method, and the copy in TCRdb shows in-frame clones only, minus some. V and J calls and clone size come straight from that table; D and trimming were deduced from the DNA. The table shows about 160,000 clones, with approximately 87% occurring only once. Enrolled through a virtual design, the participants were between 18 and 89 years of age and came from under 25 US areas. Researchers sorted participants into cohorts using their self-reported clinical history. The length of the CDR3 is 13 residues. V lost 3 bases to trimming and J lost 1 base, with 6 bases between them.

The sequenced material came from PBMCs or T cells enriched from blood (not recorded which). The receptor comes from a woman in her fifties or sixties who had recovered from COVID-19. This chain links TRBV12-3 or TRBV12-4 with TRBJ1-1, with no clear D. DNA of the CDR3: TGTGCCAGCAGTTTGACTGGGAACACTGAAGCTTTCTTT. It specifies CASSLTGNTEAFF.